A single TCR beta chain is shown here with its context. Healthy Caucasians were all of the donors. The data belong to a study of identical twins. A universal primer site was created by template switching, with the cDNA bearing unique molecular identifiers. Via MiXCR, TCRdb re-called the 5' RACE reads, giving one row per CDR3 protein. In the table there are about 470,000 distinct CDR3 sequences, approximately 24% of which are singletons. Trimming took 2 bases from V and 1 from J, leaving 17 bases between them. The CDR3 is 17 amino acids. In germline, CDR1 is SGHTA, CDR2 FQGNSA. This sample also appeared in a second study, on T cells expressing NK-cell markers. From that report: Seven donors tested HCMV-seropositive and one tested seronegative among the eight sequenced. Of the CD8+ T cells in over five donors, about 1.0-7.0% belonged to dominant NKG2C+ clonotypes.

This sequence was found in a woman younger than 35 in good health. The sequenced sample consisted of CD4+ T cells sorted from blood. V and J are TRBV7-2 and TRBJ1-1; possibly TRBD1 for D (5 bases). The CDR3 region has the DNA TGTGCCAGCAGCTTATTCTATTTCGGGACGGCGAACACTGAAGCTTTCTTT. The encoded protein is CASSLFYFGTANTEAFF.